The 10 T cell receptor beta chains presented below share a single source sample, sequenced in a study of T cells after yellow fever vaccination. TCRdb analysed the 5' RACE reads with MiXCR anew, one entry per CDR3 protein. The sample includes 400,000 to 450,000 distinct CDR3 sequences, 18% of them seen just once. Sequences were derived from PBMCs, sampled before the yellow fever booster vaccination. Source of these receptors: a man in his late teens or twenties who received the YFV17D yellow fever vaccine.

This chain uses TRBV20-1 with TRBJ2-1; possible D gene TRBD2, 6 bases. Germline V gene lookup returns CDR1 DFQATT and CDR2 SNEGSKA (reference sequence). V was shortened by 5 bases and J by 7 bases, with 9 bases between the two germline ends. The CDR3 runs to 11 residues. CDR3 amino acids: CSAWDLNEQFF. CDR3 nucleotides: TGCAGTGCTTGGGACTTGAATGAGCAGTTCTTC.

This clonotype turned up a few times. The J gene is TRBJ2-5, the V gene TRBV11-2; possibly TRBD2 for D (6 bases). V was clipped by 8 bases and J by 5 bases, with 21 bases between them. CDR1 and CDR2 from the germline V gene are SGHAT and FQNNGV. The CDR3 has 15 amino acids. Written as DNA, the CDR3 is TGTGCCAGCCGAACCTATCGGGGGATTCGGGAGACCCAGTACTTC. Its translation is CASRTYRGIRETQYF.

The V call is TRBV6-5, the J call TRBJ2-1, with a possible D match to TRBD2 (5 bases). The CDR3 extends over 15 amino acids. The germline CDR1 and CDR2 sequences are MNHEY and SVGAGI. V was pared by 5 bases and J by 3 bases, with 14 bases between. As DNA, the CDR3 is TGTGCCAGCAGTCCTCCTGGCCGGGGCTACAATGAGCAGTTCTTC. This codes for CASSPPGRGYNEQFF.

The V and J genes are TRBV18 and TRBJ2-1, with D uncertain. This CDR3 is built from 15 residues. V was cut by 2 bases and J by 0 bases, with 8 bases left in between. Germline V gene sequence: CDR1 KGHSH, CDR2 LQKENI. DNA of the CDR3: TGTGCCAGCTCACCAGCCCAGAGCTCCTACAATGAGCAGTTCTTC. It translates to CASSPAQSSYNEQFF. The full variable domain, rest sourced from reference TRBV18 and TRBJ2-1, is NAGVMQNPRHLVRRRGQEARLRCSPMKGHSHVYWYRQLPEEGLKFMVYLQKENIIDESGMPKERFSAEFPKEGPSILRIQQVVRGDSAAYFCASSPAQSSYNEQFFGPGTRLTVL.

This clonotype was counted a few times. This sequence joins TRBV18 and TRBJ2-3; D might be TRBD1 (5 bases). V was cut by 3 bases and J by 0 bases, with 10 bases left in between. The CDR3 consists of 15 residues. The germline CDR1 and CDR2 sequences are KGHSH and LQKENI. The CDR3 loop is CASSPRVPSTDTQYF. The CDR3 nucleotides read TGTGCCAGCTCACCCAGGGTTCCTAGCACAGATACGCAGTATTTT. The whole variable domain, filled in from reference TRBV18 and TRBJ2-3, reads NAGVMQNPRHLVRRRGQEARLRCSPMKGHSHVYWYRQLPEEGLKFMVYLQKENIIDESGMPKERFSAEFPKEGPSILRIQQVVRGDSAAYFCASSPRVPSTDTQYFGPGTRLTVL.

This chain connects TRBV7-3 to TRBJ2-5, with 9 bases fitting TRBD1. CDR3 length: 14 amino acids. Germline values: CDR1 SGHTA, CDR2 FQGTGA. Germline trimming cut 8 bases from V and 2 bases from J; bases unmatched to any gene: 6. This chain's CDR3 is CASLTGTGQETQYF. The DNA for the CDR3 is TGTGCCAGCTTGACGGGGACAGGGCAAGAGACCCAGTACTTC.

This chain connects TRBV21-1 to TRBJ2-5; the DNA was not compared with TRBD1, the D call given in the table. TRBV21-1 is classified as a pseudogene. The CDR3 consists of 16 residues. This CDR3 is CASSKHVAGVGETQYF. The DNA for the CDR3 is TGTGCCAGCAGCAAACATGTCGCGGGGGTTGGGGAGACCCAGTACTTC.

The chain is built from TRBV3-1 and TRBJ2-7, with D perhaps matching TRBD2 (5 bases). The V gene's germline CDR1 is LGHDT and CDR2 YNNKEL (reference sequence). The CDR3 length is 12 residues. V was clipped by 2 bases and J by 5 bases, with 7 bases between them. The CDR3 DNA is TGTGCCAGCAGCCAATCCGGGGACGAGCAGTACTTC. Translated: CASSQSGDEQYF.

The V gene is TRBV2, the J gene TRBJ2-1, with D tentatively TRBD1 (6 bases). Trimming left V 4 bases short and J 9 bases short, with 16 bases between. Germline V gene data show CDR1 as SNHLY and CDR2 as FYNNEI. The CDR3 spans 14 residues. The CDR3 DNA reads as TGTGCCAGCAGTGGGTTTCTCCCACAGGGTGAGCAGTTCTTC. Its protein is CASSGFLPQGEQFF. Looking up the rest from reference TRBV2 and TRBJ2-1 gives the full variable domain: EPEVTQTPSHQVTQMGQEVILRCVPISNHLYFYWYRQILGQKVEFLVSFYNNEISEKSEIFDDQFSVERPDGSNFTLKIRSTKLEDSAMYFCASSGFLPQGEQFFGPGTRLTVL.

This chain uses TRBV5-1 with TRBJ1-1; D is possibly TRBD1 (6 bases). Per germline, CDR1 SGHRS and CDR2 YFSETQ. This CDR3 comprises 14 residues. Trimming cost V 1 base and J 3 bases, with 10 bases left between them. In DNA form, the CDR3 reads TGCGCCAGCAGCTTGAAGGGGGATGACACTGAAGCTTTCTTT. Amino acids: CASSLKGDDTEAFF.